This T cell receptor (beta chain) was sequenced for a study of tumor-infiltrating lymphocytes in primary liver carcinoma. DNA and RNA were both co-extracted from about 19-30 mg of bulk tissue that had not been sorted. About this clonotype itself: Given a much more abundant clone one base away, this may be a read error.

Germline-derived CDR1 and CDR2 are SEHNR and FQNEAQ (reference sequence). This CDR3 contains 12 residues. The V gene end was trimmed by 5 bases and the J gene end by 11 bases; junction bases not matched to a gene: 8. Total RNA (roughly 530 ng) served as template for TCR beta cDNA synthesis primed by a constant-region primer. Generation of the TCR beta libraries relied on three nested multiplex PCR rounds using slightly modified ARM-PCR. TRBV1-TRBV30 forward primers paired with a C-beta reverse primer drove the first two PCR rounds, roughly 9 cycles each. From the multiplex PCR reads, TCRdb called clonotypes with MiXCR, one entry per CDR3 protein. This sample has roughly 80,000 distinct CDR3 sequences; roughly 72% occur once, and the top ten carry approximately 26%.

Sequencing used tumor-adjacent normal liver tissue. This clonotype originated in a middle-aged man with primary liver carcinoma and hepatitis B virus infection. The chain links TRBV7-9 to TRBJ1-1; 7 bases are shared with TRBD1. For the CDR3, the DNA is TGTGCCAGCAGCCAGACAGGGTTCGCTGCTTTCTTT. Translating gives CASSQTGFAAFF.